One and the same sample provided the 26 T cell receptor beta chains below, sequenced in a study of neoadjuvant nivolumab and ipilimumab in lung cancer. Profiled with immunoSEQ multiplex PCR; TCRdb holds only in-frame clones, not every one. The sample contains 25,000 to 30,000 clones, more than 75% of which appear only once. The specimen comprised tumor tissue, sampled after neoadjuvant nivolumab, alone or with ipilimumab, at or shortly before surgery. All receptors derive from an adult with non-small cell lung cancer.

In its sample, this clone was seen once. The rearrangement joins TRBV6-5 to TRBJ2-2; D is ambiguous. This CDR3 comprises 15 residues. V gave up 2 bases and J gave up 2 bases, with 9 bases separating them. Germline loops: CDR1 MNHEY, CDR2 SVGAGI. CDR3 sequence: CASSYGGSNTGELFF. The DNA for the CDR3 is TGTGCCAGCAGTTACGGCGGTTCTAACACCGGGGAGCTGTTTTTT.

The chain couples TRBV29-1 to TRBJ2-3; tentative D call: TRBD2 (6 bases). Trimming stripped 0 bases from V and 2 bases from J, with 12 bases between. The germline CDR1 and CDR2 sequences are SQVTM and ANQGSEA. The CDR3 totals 15 residues. CDR3 sequence: CSVEEGTAYTDTQYF. CDR3 nucleotides: TGCAGCGTTGAAGAGGGGACTGCCTACACAGATACGCAGTATTTT.

V is TRBV7-2 and J is TRBJ2-5; D is unclear. Germline CDR1 SGHTA, CDR2 FQGNSA. V lost 1 base, J lost 4 bases, and 7 bases lay in between. The CDR3 sequence is 13 residues long. The CDR3: CASSLVAPETQYF. DNA of the CDR3: TGTGCCAGCAGCTTAGTTGCTCCAGAGACCCAGTACTTC.

V and J are TRBV9 and TRBJ1-1; tentative D call: TRBD1 (5 bases). Looked up from germline, CDR1 is SGDLS and CDR2 is YYNGEE. V was trimmed by 3 bases and J by 3 bases, leaving 9 bases between them. This CDR3 is 13 amino acids long. This CDR3 is CASSARGDTEAFF. The CDR3 nucleotides read TGTGCCAGCAGCGCTCGAGGGGACACTGAAGCTTTCTTT.

The chain has TRBV9 and TRBJ1-1; D gene uncertain. Trimming pared 0 bases from V and 3 bases from J, leaving 6 bases between. The CDR3 is 13 amino acids. Germline lookup yields CDR1 SGDLS and CDR2 YYNGEE. CDR3 protein: CASSVAGDTEAFF. CDR3 bases: TGTGCCAGCAGCGTAGCCGGGGACACTGAAGCTTTCTTT.

The rearrangement links TRBV7-9 to TRBJ1-2; 9 bases fit TRBD1. The CDR3 covers 13 residues. Trimming took 3 bases from V and 6 from J; bases not matched to a gene: 2. From germline, CDR1 is SEHNR and CDR2 FQNEAQ (reference sequence). DNA of the CDR3: TGTGCCAGCAGCTTCGGGACAGGGCATGGCTACACCTTC. It translates to CASSFGTGHGYTF.

This chain connects TRBV30 to TRBJ2-3, with 7 bases that match TRBD1. The V segment lost 0 bases and the J segment 0 bases; nucleotides outside the gene matches: 3. In germline, CDR1 is GTSNPN, CDR2 SVGIG (reference sequence). The CDR3 extends over 15 amino acids. The DNA of the CDR3 is TGTGCCTGGAGTGTGAGGGGGCGTAGCACAGATACGCAGTATTTT. Translated: CAWSVRGRSTDTQYF.

J is TRBJ2-6 and V is TRBV6-5; no definite D call. The CDR3 totals 14 residues. V was clipped by 6 bases and J by 0 bases, with 6 bases between them. From germline, CDR1 is MNHEY and CDR2 SVGAGI. CDR3 amino acids: CASRMISGANVLTF. The CDR3 coding sequence is TGTGCCAGCAGAATGATCTCTGGGGCCAACGTCCTGACTTTC.

V gene TRBV30 combines with J gene TRBJ1-2; D is perhaps TRBD1 (6 bases). Germline values: CDR1 GTSNPN, CDR2 SVGIG (reference sequence). With 2 bases removed from V and 5 bases from J, the gap between germline ends came to 9 bases. CDR3 length: 12 amino acids. CDR3 DNA: TGTGCCTGGAGTCTTCAGGGGTATGGCTACACCTTC. Its translation is CAWSLQGYGYTF.

V usage is TRBV10-3 and J usage is TRBJ1-5; D is unresolved. The germline V gene has CDR1 ENHRY and CDR2 SYGVKD. This CDR3 spans 12 amino acids. V lost 3 bases and J lost 5, with 5 bases in between. The CDR3 coding sequence is TGTGCCATCAGTGACGTCGATCAGCCCCAGCATTTT. This translates into CAISDVDQPQHF.

This clone was seen a few times. This chain joins TRBV28 and TRBJ1-2, with D unclear. This CDR3 spans 12 amino acids. Germline V CDR1 and CDR2: MDHEN, SYDVKM. V was pared by 6 bases and J by 4 bases, with 9 bases between. The CDR3 is CASREGIYGYTF. The CDR3 DNA follows: TGTGCCAGCAGGGAAGGAATCTATGGCTACACCTTC.

This clone was observed a handful of times. This chain connects TRBV6-6 to TRBJ1-6; weak D call: TRBD1 (5 bases). Germline V CDR1 and CDR2: MNHNY, SVGAGI (reference sequence). Trimming took 5 bases from V and 9 from J, leaving 11 bases between them. CDR3 length equals 13 residues. DNA of the CDR3: TGTGCCAGCAGTCCAGGGATGGGTTCACCCCTCCACTTT. Amino acids: CASSPGMGSPLHF.

The genes are TRBV11-2 and TRBJ1-2, with 9 nucleotides matching TRBD1. J gave up 8 bases and V 6 bases, and 4 bases lay outside the gene matches. Germline V gives CDR1 SGHAT, CDR2 FQNNGV. CDR3 size: 12 residues. The CDR3: CASSRDRDGYTF. The CDR3 bases are TGTGCCAGCAGTCGGGACAGGGACGGCTACACCTTC.

The V gene is TRBV29-1, the J gene TRBJ2-3; 12 bases fit TRBD2. V shed 4 bases, J shed 1 base, and the junction held 3 bases outside the gene matches. The CDR3 contains 15 residues. Germline V gene data show CDR1 as SQVTM and CDR2 as ANQGSEA. For the CDR3, the DNA is TGCAGCGTTGTTGGACTAGCGGGGCGCACAGATACGCAGTATTTT. Translating gives CSVVGLAGRTDTQYF.

The chain uses TRBV7-6 and TRBJ2-1; 8 bases agree with TRBD2. Trimming removed 1 base from V and 5 bases from J; junction bases left unmatched: 10. The CDR3 runs to 17 residues. Germline loops: CDR1 SGHVS, CDR2 FNYEAQ. The CDR3 bases are TGTGCCAGCAGCTTAGTCTCGGGCGGGGGGCTCCACAATGAGCAGTTCTTC. Its translation is CASSLVSGGGLHNEQFF.

The chain is built from TRBV4-1 and TRBJ1-2; D is unclear. Trimming left V 0 bases short and J 5 bases short, with 16 bases between. This CDR3 comprises 16 residues. CDR1 and CDR2 (germline): MGHRA, YSYEKL. The DNA for the CDR3 is TGCGCCAGCAGCCAAGATAGGACGGGGAGGATTTATGGCTACACCTTC. It yields the protein CASSQDRTGRIYGYTF.

V is TRBV4-1 and J is TRBJ2-3; tentatively, D is TRBD1 (6 bases). This CDR3 is built from 13 residues. V dropped 1 base and J dropped 5 bases, with 7 bases sitting between them. Looked up from germline, CDR1 is MGHRA and CDR2 is YSYEKL. CDR3 protein: CASSQVGGDTQYF. The CDR3, as DNA: TGCGCCAGCAGCCAAGTAGGGGGAGATACGCAGTATTTT.

This clone has a handful of counts. V and J are TRBV5-1 and TRBJ1-2; TRBD1 matches 11 bases. CDR1 is SGHRS and CDR2 is YFSETQ in the germline V gene. V trimming: 4 bases; J trimming: 6 bases; junction bases outside the gene matches: 8. The CDR3 loop spans 15 amino acids. The CDR3 is CASSLTGTGGDGYTF. The CDR3 DNA is TGCGCCAGCAGCCTAACCGGGACAGGGGGAGATGGCTACACCTTC.

The chain is built from TRBV7-2 and TRBJ2-7; weak D call: TRBD2 (5 bases). V lost 1 base, J lost 1 base, and 8 bases lay in between. Per the germline V gene, CDR1 is SGHTA and CDR2 is FQGNSA. The CDR3 loop spans 14 amino acids. For the CDR3, the DNA is TGTGCCAGCAGCTTAGGCCGGGGATCCTACGAGCAGTACTTC. Residues: CASSLGRGSYEQYF.

The rearrangement joins TRBV7-8 to TRBJ1-4; TRBD1 agrees at 10 bases. V gave up 5 bases and J gave up 8 bases; unmatched junction bases: 5. Looked up from germline, CDR1 is SGHVS and CDR2 is FQNEAQ. CDR3 length: 14 residues. CDR3 region: CASSPSDRGEKLFF. As DNA, the CDR3 is TGTGCCAGCAGCCCATCGGACAGGGGGGAAAAACTGTTTTTT.

This chain joins TRBV15 and TRBJ2-7, with D possibly being TRBD1 (5 bases). The V gene lost 0 bases and the J gene lost 0 bases, with 9 bases spanning the gap. The CDR3 is 15 residues long. Germline loops: CDR1 LNHNV, CDR2 YYDKDF (reference sequence). The CDR3 region has the DNA TGTGCCACCAGCAGAGAAGCAGGGCTCTCCTACGAGCAGTACTTC. Translation: CATSREAGLSYEQYF. The whole variable domain, filled in from reference TRBV15 and TRBJ2-7, reads DAMVIQNPRYQVTQFGKPVTLSCSQTLNHNVMYWYQQKSSQAPKLLFHYYDKDFNNEADTPDNFQSRRPNTSFCFLDIRSPGLGDTAMYLCATSREAGLSYEQYFGPGTRLTVT.

The genes are TRBV11-2 and TRBJ2-7; TRBD2 matches at 8 bases. This CDR3 contains 14 residues. J was trimmed by 4 bases and V by 1 base; bases with no gene match: 3. Germline CDR1 SGHAT, CDR2 FQNNGV. The CDR3 sequence is CASSLAGGPYEQYF. CDR3 coding DNA: TGTGCCAGCAGCTTAGCGGGGGGGCCTTACGAGCAGTACTTC.

For the CDR3, the DNA is TGTGCCAGCAGCCCTCAGGGGGCGGGGCTGAACACTGAAGCTTTCTTT. Its translation: CASSPQGAGLNTEAFF. This chain joins TRBV7-2 and TRBJ1-1; 8 bases are a match to TRBD1. Trimming cost V 5 bases and J 0 bases; bases outside gene matches: 8. The CDR3 is 16 residues long. Germline CDR1 SGHTA, CDR2 FQGNSA.

V is TRBV4-2 and J is TRBJ2-3, with TRBD2 identical over 8 bases. Trimming at V came to 4 bases and at J to 1 base, leaving 7 bases not matched to a gene. The CDR3 sequence is 16 residues long. Germline-derived CDR1 and CDR2 are LGHNA and YNFKEQ. CDR3 DNA: TGTGCCAGCAGCCCTCTGGGTAGCGGGGGCACAGATACGCAGTATTTT. As protein: CASSPLGSGGTDTQYF.

The chain uses TRBV7-8 and TRBJ2-1; the D gene could be TRBD1 or TRBD2 (6 bases each). Germline V CDR1 and CDR2: SGHVS, FQNEAQ. Deletions cut 2 bases from V and 4 bases from J, with 15 bases between. The CDR3 loop spans 16 amino acids. Here the CDR3 reads CASSLRGAPWYNEQFF. Written as DNA, the CDR3 is TGTGCCAGCAGCTTAAGGGGGGCTCCCTGGTACAATGAGCAGTTCTTC.

CDR3 amino acids: CASSRSGGGMTDTQYF. DNA of the CDR3: TGTGCCAGCAGCCGTTCCGGGGGGGGCATGACAGATACGCAGTATTTT. The genes are TRBV14 and TRBJ2-3, with 8 bases matching TRBD2. The CDR3 has 16 residues. Germline V gene data show CDR1 as SGHDN and CDR2 as FVKESK. Trimming removed 4 bases from V and 3 bases from J; junction bases left unmatched: 9.